This T cell receptor beta chain stems from a study of T cell therapy after organ transplantation. Across the study: CMV-specific T cells, median 1.92 x 10^8, were given as 2 to 6 intravenous infusions. Findings and caveats of the study: Antirejection and antiviral medication effects could not be assessed. Pretherapy CD8 clonality inversely correlated with its fold change after therapy.

After removal of 5 bases from V and 3 bases from J, the junction contained 2 bases not matched to a gene. Germline CDR1 reads LNHDA; CDR2 reads SQIVND (reference sequence). This CDR3 contains 14 residues. Of note for this clone: Its target is not known.

Sequenced by immunoSEQ multiplex PCR; TCRdb stores in-frame clones only, minus some. The data show about 50,000 clones, 94% seen once. Sequencing was performed on CD8+ T cells from blood, taken before autologous CMV-specific T cell therapy. This TCR derives from a human patient who had received a solid organ transplant and had CMV disease. The chain has TRBV19 and TRBJ2-1; 9 positions agree with TRBD2. The CDR3 bases are TGTGCCAGTAGTTTTAGCGGGAGCTACAATGAGCAGTTCTTC. Its protein product is CASSFSGSYNEQFF. The whole variable domain, filled in from reference TRBV19 and TRBJ2-1, reads DGGITQSPKYLFRKEGQNVTLSCEQNLNHDAMYWYRQDPGQGLRLIYYSQIVNDFQKGDIAEGYSVSREKKESFPLTVTSAQKNPTAFYLCASSFSGSYNEQFFGPGTRLTVL.